This T cell receptor (beta chain) stems from a study of Ad26.COV2.S vaccination and SARS-CoV-2 variants. TCRdb's table, derived via immunoSEQ multiplex PCR, lists solely in-frame clones and lacks some. Of 150,000 to 200,000 clones detected, roughly nine tenths appear once; the ten largest clones hold 5.9%. The V and J ends lost 3 bases and 0 bases, in that order; junction bases with no gene match: 4. The germline V gene has CDR1 LGHNA and CDR2 YNFKEQ. CDR3 length: 16 amino acids. The source is a human donor who had recovered from COVID-19. The sample here was peripheral blood, taken after recovery from COVID-19. The chain couples TRBV4-2 to TRBJ2-2; 7 nucleotides agree with TRBD2. The CDR3 DNA sequence: TGTGCCAGCAGCCATTCTAGCGGTACGAACACCGGGGAGCTGTTTTTT. Translating gives CASSHSSGTNTGELFF.